One sample yielded the 25 T cell receptor beta chains listed below, sequenced in a study of shared clonotypes between healthy human individuals. Measured with immunoSEQ multiplex PCR; TCRdb has only the in-frame clones, and not every one. The data hold 980,000 or so clones, with more than 75% observed a single time. Sequenced sample: memory CD4+ T cells sorted from blood. Sample subset: CD45RA-negative fraction. Every receptor here comes from a man between 18 and 35 years old in good health.

The chain joins TRBV10-3 to TRBJ1-2; D uncertain. Germline V lookup: CDR1 ENHRY, CDR2 SYGVKD. Trimming took off 2 bases at V and 5 bases at J, with 12 bases between the two ends. There are 14 residues in the CDR3. In DNA form, the CDR3 reads TGTGCCATCAGTGAGGATGGGATAGGGTATGGCTACACCTTC. Translating gives CAISEDGIGYGYTF.

This chain connects TRBV30 to TRBJ1-1, with D perhaps TRBD1 (5 bases). This CDR3 has 12 amino acids. Germline V lookup: CDR1 GTSNPN, CDR2 SVGIG (reference sequence). Trimming took 3 bases from V and 10 from J, leaving 15 bases between them. CDR3 sequence reads: CAWREGASSAFF. CDR3 in DNA: TGTGCCTGGAGGGAAGGGGCCTCGTCAGCTTTCTTT.

As for this clone: This sample also contains other DNA sequences that code for the same CDR3. The V and J genes are TRBV30 and TRBJ2-5; D may be TRBD2 (6 bases). The V end lost 1 base, the J end lost 5 bases, and 11 bases lay between the germline ends. The CDR3 extends over 13 amino acids. Germline V gene data show CDR1 as GTSNPN and CDR2 as SVGIG (reference sequence). CDR3 bases: TGTGCCTGGAGTGGGGGACTCCAGGAGACCCAGTACTTC. This translates into CAWSGGLQETQYF.

The chain carries TRBV6-5 and TRBJ2-7; D gene unclear. Germline lookup yields CDR1 MNHEY and CDR2 SVGAGI. Between the trimmed V and J ends, which lost 3 bases and 0 bases, there was a span of 9 bases. This CDR3 comprises 14 residues. The CDR3 DNA reads as TGTGCCAGCAGTTATAGGAGCCTCTCCTACGAGCAGTACTTC. Translation: CASSYRSLSYEQYF.

V gene TRBV10-1 combines with J gene TRBJ2-1, with D tentatively TRBD2 (6 bases). The ends were cut back, 2 bases at V and 4 bases at J, with 12 bases in the middle. Germline V gene data show CDR1 as WNHNN and CDR2 as SYGVQD (reference sequence). CDR3 length equals 15 residues. CDR3: CASSESLGGYNEQFF. In nucleotides, the CDR3 is TGCGCCAGCAGTGAGAGCCTAGGAGGGTACAATGAGCAGTTCTTC.

The chain has TRBV18 and TRBJ1-1, with TRBD1 matching over 8 bases. This CDR3 comprises 14 residues. Germline CDR1 and CDR2: KGHSH and LQKENI. V lost 6 bases to trimming and J lost 1 base; unmatched junction nucleotides: 4. The CDR3 here is CASSFGQGNTEAFF. The CDR3 coding sequence is TGTGCCAGCTCCTTCGGACAGGGGAACACTGAAGCTTTCTTT.

This chain links TRBV9 with TRBJ1-1, with D perhaps matching TRBD1 (5 bases). Trimming removed 3 bases at V and 1 base at J, with 7 bases between. The CDR3 loop spans 13 amino acids. In germline, CDR1 is SGDLS, CDR2 YYNGEE. The CDR3 DNA reads TGTGCCAGCAGCGCCAGGGAGAACACTGAAGCTTTCTTT. This codes for CASSARENTEAFF.

This chain links TRBV30 with TRBJ1-2; D not certain. The CDR3 spans 15 residues. The germline V and J ends were trimmed by 0 bases and 8 bases, with 19 bases remaining between them. The germline V gene encodes CDR1 GTSNPN and CDR2 SVGIG (reference sequence). The CDR3 nucleotides are TGTGCCTGGAGTGTTGGTAAGAGGTCGGCAGTGGGCTACACCTTC. This encodes CAWSVGKRSAVGYTF. Together with reference TRBV30 and TRBJ1-2, the CDR3 gives the full variable domain: SQTIHQWPATLVQPVGSPLSLECTVEGTSNPNLYWYRQAAGRGLQLLFYSVGIGQISSEVPQNLSASRPQDRQFILSSKKLLLSDSGFYLCAWSVGKRSAVGYTFGSGTRLTVV.

This chain uses TRBV6-4 with TRBJ2-7; perhaps TRBD1 as D (6 bases). Germline values: CDR1 MRHNA, CDR2 SNTAGT. The CDR3 consists of 12 residues. The V gene lost 7 bases and the J gene lost 3 bases, with 10 bases spanning the gap. The CDR3 sequence is CASINRDYEQYF. The CDR3 nucleotides read TGTGCCAGCATCAACAGGGACTACGAGCAGTACTTC.

This chain uses TRBV5-1 with TRBJ2-5; the D gene is possibly TRBD1 (5 bases). CDR1 is SGHRS and CDR2 is YFSETQ in the germline V gene. The CDR3 is made up of 13 amino acids. V lost 3 bases to trimming and J lost 5 bases, with 11 bases between them. The CDR3 protein is CASSSPSGETQYF. The CDR3 bases are TGCGCCAGCAGCTCACCCTCAGGGGAGACCCAGTACTTC.

The genes are TRBV2 and TRBJ2-5; the D is unclear. Germline-derived CDR1 and CDR2 are SNHLY and FYNNEI. The CDR3 runs 13 residues. V was cut by 4 bases and J by 1 base, with 7 bases left in between. CDR3 nucleotide sequence: TGTGCCAGCAGTGGAGCGTTCCAAGAGACCCAGTACTTC. It is translated as CASSGAFQETQYF.

The chain links TRBV4-1 to TRBJ1-1; TRBD1 agrees at 9 bases. Germline V lookup: CDR1 MGHRA, CDR2 YSYEKL. Trimming took 3 bases from V and 3 from J; bases not matched to a gene: 11. This CDR3 contains 17 residues. CDR3 bases: TGCGCCAGCAGCCAGATGGGACAGGGAGCGCGCGACACTGAAGCTTTCTTT. This translates into CASSQMGQGARDTEAFF.

The gene calls are TRBV18 and TRBJ2-1, with D possibly being TRBD2 (6 bases). The CDR3 sequence is 16 residues long. V shed 4 bases and J shed 7 bases, with 20 bases lying between them. CDR1 and CDR2 from the germline V gene are KGHSH and LQKENI. CDR3 loop: CASSQGIGGVSNEQFF. CDR3 nucleotide sequence: TGTGCCAGCTCACAGGGGATCGGGGGAGTATCAAATGAGCAGTTCTTC.

The V and J genes are TRBV10-3 and TRBJ1-6, with D possibly matching TRBD1 (6 bases). The CDR3 loop spans 15 amino acids. Germline assignment: CDR1 ENHRY and CDR2 SYGVKD. Trimming removed 2 bases at V and 6 bases at J, with 11 bases between. CDR3 sequence (DNA): TGTGCCATCAGTGAGACAGGGAACTCTAATTCACCCCTCCACTTT. Residues: CAISETGNSNSPLHF.

In its sample, this clone was seen a few times. The chain uses TRBV5-1 and TRBJ2-3; TRBD1 agrees at 9 bases. The J segment lost 4 bases and the V segment lost 4 bases, leaving 10 bases of the junction unmatched. Germline V CDR1 and CDR2: SGHRS, YFSETQ. CDR3 length: 16 amino acids. CDR3 loop: CASSLVPGQGPDTQYF. The CDR3 DNA reads as TGCGCCAGCAGCCTCGTCCCGGGACAGGGCCCAGATACGCAGTATTTT.

This chain connects TRBV2 to TRBJ2-7; 7 bases align to TRBD1. CDR1 SNHLY and CDR2 FYNNEI come from the germline V gene. This CDR3 is 15 amino acids long. After removal of 7 bases from V and 2 bases from J, the junction contained 11 bases not matched to a gene. DNA for the CDR3: TGTGCCAGCACCACAGACAGGGATCCCCCCTACGAGCAGTACTTC. It encodes CASTTDRDPPYEQYF.

The chain carries TRBV21-1 and TRBJ2-5; the table's D call of TRBD1 was not tested on the DNA. TRBV21-1 is a documented pseudogene. CDR3 length: 15 residues. The CDR3 loop reads CASSKEATDQETQYF. The CDR3 nucleotides are TGTGCCAGCAGCAAAGAAGCTACAGACCAAGAGACCCAGTACTTC.

The chain is built from TRBV7-9 and TRBJ2-1; 9 nucleotides align to TRBD2. The CDR3 runs 14 residues. Germline assignment: CDR1 SEHNR and CDR2 FQNEAQ (reference sequence). J was trimmed by 12 bases and V by 1 base; bases with no gene match: 7. The CDR3 is CASSLVGLAGRQFF. The CDR3 bases are TGTGCCAGCAGCTTAGTTGGGCTAGCGGGACGGCAGTTCTTC.

The chain is built from TRBV15 and TRBJ2-7; 9 bases map to TRBD1. The CDR3 runs to 16 residues. Unmatched junction bases numbered 7, after V lost 0 bases and J lost 4 bases. Per the germline V gene, CDR1 is LNHNV and CDR2 is YYDKDF (reference sequence). The CDR3 DNA is TGTGCCACCAGCAGAGACGGTCCCGGGACAGGGTACGAGCAGTACTTC. Translating gives CATSRDGPGTGYEQYF.

This clone occurred a few times. The rearrangement links TRBV2 to TRBJ1-2; D possibly corresponds to TRBD1 (5 bases). CDR3 length equals 17 residues. In germline, CDR1 is SNHLY, CDR2 FYNNEI. Trimming stripped 6 bases from V and 4 bases from J, with 24 bases between. The CDR3 nucleotides read TGTGCCAGCAGCGAGAGATCTCAGGGCGTTGGAGGCTATGGCTACACCTTC. Translation: CASSERSQGVGGYGYTF. Using reference TRBV2 and TRBJ1-2 for the parts outside the CDR3, the full variable domain is EPEVTQTPSHQVTQMGQEVILRCVPISNHLYFYWYRQILGQKVEFLVSFYNNEISEKSEIFDDQFSVERPDGSNFTLKIRSTKLEDSAMYFCASSERSQGVGGYGYTFGSGTRLTVV.

This chain uses TRBV7-2 with TRBJ2-1; D is ambiguous. From germline, CDR1 is SGHTA and CDR2 FQGNSA. The CDR3 is 11 residues long. Trimming took 7 bases from V and 10 from J, leaving 11 bases between them. CDR3: CASTNLGEQFF. The CDR3 region has the DNA TGTGCCAGCACCAATTTGGGAGAGCAGTTCTTC.

This chain links TRBV5-1 with TRBJ1-1; TRBD1 agrees at 8 bases. V was pared by 2 bases and J by 10 bases, with 4 bases of the junction left unmatched. The CDR3 contains 12 residues. Germline lookup yields CDR1 SGHRS and CDR2 YFSETQ. The CDR3 DNA reads TGCGCCAGCAGCTTAGGACAGGGACCAGCTTTCTTT. Its protein product is CASSLGQGPAFF.

This chain links TRBV7-2 with TRBJ1-1, with 7 bases aligning to TRBD1. After removal of 5 bases from V and 4 bases from J, the junction contained 4 bases not matched to a gene. The CDR3 covers 13 residues. CDR1 is SGHTA, CDR2 FQGNSA, per germline. CDR3 amino acids: CASSRQGFTEAFF. CDR3 nucleotides: TGTGCCAGCAGCCGACAGGGATTCACTGAAGCTTTCTTT.

As regards this clone: The junction does not match germline at one end; this may be a read error. This chain connects TRBV5-1 to TRBJ1-2, with TRBD1 matching over 9 bases. The CDR3 runs 14 residues. Germline V CDR1 and CDR2: SGHRS, YFSETQ. The CDR3 DNA follows: TGTGCCAGCAGCTCAGCGACAGGGGGATATGGCTACACCTTC. This translates into CASSSATGGYGYTF. The full variable domain, completed using reference TRBV5-1 and TRBJ1-2, is KAGVTQTPRYLIKTRGQQVTLSCSPISGHRSVSWYQQTPGQGLQFLFEYFSETQRNKGNFPGRFSGRQFSNSRSEMNVSTLELGDSALYLCASSSATGGYGYTFGSGTRLTVV.

The chain is built from TRBV9 and TRBJ1-1, with TRBD1 as a possible D gene (6 bases). Looked up from germline, CDR1 is SGDLS and CDR2 is YYNGEE. Trimming shortened V by 3 bases and J by 7 bases, and 19 bases separated the two germline ends. The CDR3 totals 15 residues. Here the CDR3 DNA reads TGTGCCAGCAGCGGAGGCGGGGGGCCGGGCGGTGAAGCTTTCTTT. Translated, it gives CASSGGGGPGGEAFF.